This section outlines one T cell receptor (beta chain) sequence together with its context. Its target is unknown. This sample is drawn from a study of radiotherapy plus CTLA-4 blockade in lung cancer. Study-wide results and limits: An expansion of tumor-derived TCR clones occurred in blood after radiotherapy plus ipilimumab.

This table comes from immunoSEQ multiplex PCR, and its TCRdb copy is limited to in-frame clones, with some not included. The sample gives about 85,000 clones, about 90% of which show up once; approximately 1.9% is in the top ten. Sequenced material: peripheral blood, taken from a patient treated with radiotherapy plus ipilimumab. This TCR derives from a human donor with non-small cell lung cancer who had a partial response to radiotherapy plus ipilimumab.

CDR3 bases: TGTGCCATCAGTGAGGAGAACGCTTCGGTTGGGACCCAGTACTTC. It translates to CAISEENASVGTQYF. V gene TRBV10-3 combines with J gene TRBJ2-5; D uncertain. This CDR3 is 15 amino acids long. Germline values: CDR1 ENHRY, CDR2 SYGVKD. V lost 2 bases, J lost 7 bases, and 17 bases lay in between.